The 30 T cell receptor beta chains given below trace back to one sample, sequenced in a study of blood T cells in healthy people across ages. A second PCR of roughly 7 to 11 cycles used a sample-barcoded 5' primer and a J-beta primer mix. Each CDR3 protein gets one entry after TCRdb re-called the 5' RACE reads with MiXCR. The data show more than 650,000 distinct CDR3 sequences, about 26% seen once. The data also belong to a second study, concerning T cells of mothers and their children.

The source material was blood. The receptors derive from a boy aged 10-17 years in good health.

This clonotype was seen a handful of times. The chain joins TRBV18 to TRBJ1-6; 7 nucleotides line up with TRBD1. The germline gives CDR1 KGHSH, CDR2 LQKENI. The V gene end was trimmed by 3 bases and the J gene end by 9 bases; junction bases not matched to a gene: 5. CDR3 size: 14 residues. The CDR3 DNA reads TGTGCCAGCTCACCTGGACAGGTGGCTTCACCCCTCCACTTT. This codes for CASSPGQVASPLHF.

This clonotype was observed a few times. CDR3 in amino acids: CASSLSPSGTSYEQYF. CDR3 nucleotide sequence: TGTGCCAGCAGTTTATCGCCTTCTGGAACCTCCTACGAGCAGTACTTC. This chain joins TRBV27 and TRBJ2-1; D unclear. The J call is doubtful: the DNA matches TRBJ2-7 better. CDR1 is MNHEY and CDR2 is SMNVEV in the germline V gene (reference sequence). The CDR3 loop spans 16 amino acids.

The chain couples TRBV20-1 to TRBJ2-1; TRBD1 is a possible D gene (6 bases). Trimming removed 1 base from V and 9 bases from J, with 13 bases in between. This CDR3 region has 13 residues. In germline, CDR1 is DFQATT, CDR2 SNEGSKA (reference sequence). The CDR3 sequence is CSARVQGDGEQFF. The CDR3 DNA is TGCAGTGCTAGAGTACAGGGCGACGGTGAGCAGTTCTTC.

This clonotype was recorded a few times. This chain joins TRBV6-6 and TRBJ2-5, with a possible D match to TRBD1 (5 bases). From germline, CDR1 is MNHNY and CDR2 SVGAGI (reference sequence). The CDR3 has 13 amino acids. The germline V and J ends were trimmed by 2 bases and 2 bases, with 6 bases remaining between them. The CDR3 DNA is TGTGCCAGCAGTTACGACAGTCAAGAGACCCAGTACTTC. Protein: CASSYDSQETQYF.

A few counts support this clonotype. The V and J genes are TRBV14 and TRBJ2-5; 14 nucleotides agree with TRBD2. V trimming: 4 bases; J trimming: 4 bases; junction bases outside the gene matches: 5. CDR3 size: 16 residues. Germline-derived CDR1 and CDR2 are SGHDN and FVKESK. The CDR3 sequence: CASSRLAGGNGETQYF. The CDR3 DNA reads TGTGCCAGCAGCCGACTAGCGGGGGGGAACGGAGAGACCCAGTACTTC.

This clonotype was counted between two and nine times. This rearrangement joins TRBV28 to TRBJ1-1; D unclear. The germline V gene has CDR1 MDHEN and CDR2 SYDVKM. Trimming cost V 7 bases and J 6 bases, with 9 bases left between them. This CDR3 is 11 amino acids long. The CDR3 here is CASTDGAEAFF. The CDR3 coding sequence is TGTGCCAGCACCGACGGGGCTGAAGCTTTCTTT.

The gene calls are TRBV2 and TRBJ2-5; a possible D gene is TRBD1 (6 bases). The CDR3 totals 14 residues. The germline V and J ends were trimmed by 6 bases and 3 bases, with 14 bases remaining between them. In germline, CDR1 is SNHLY, CDR2 FYNNEI. The CDR3 reads CASRYTGIKETQYF. CDR3 nucleotides: TGTGCCAGCAGGTACACAGGGATCAAAGAGACCCAGTACTTC.

This clonotype was seen a handful of times. The rearrangement joins TRBV27 to TRBJ2-1; TRBD1 is a possible D gene (6 bases). This CDR3 comprises 14 residues. V shed 2 bases and J shed 8 bases, with 13 bases lying between them. Per germline, CDR1 MNHEY and CDR2 SMNVEV (reference sequence). CDR3 DNA sequence: TGTGCCAGCAGTTTAACCCACAGGGTCCATGAGCAGTTCTTC. Translation gives CASSLTHRVHEQFF.

The rearrangement uses TRBV3-1 and TRBJ2-7, with 9 bases that match TRBD1. With V trimmed by 4 bases and J by 6 bases, 10 bases remained unmatched. Germline CDR1 LGHDT, CDR2 YNNKEL (reference sequence). The length of the CDR3 is 15 residues. The CDR3 is CASSPSGTGLSEQYF. Written as DNA, the CDR3 is TGTGCCAGCAGCCCGTCCGGGACAGGGCTGAGCGAGCAGTACTTC.

This clonotype was observed a handful of times. This sequence joins TRBV5-4 and TRBJ1-6, with TRBD1 identical over 9 bases. The CDR3 is made up of 16 amino acids. Losses at the gene ends were 0 bases for V and 7 bases for J; bases not matched to a gene: 5. CDR1 is SGHNT, CDR2 YYREEE, per germline (reference sequence). The CDR3 coding sequence is TGTGCCAGCAGCTTGGCCAACAGGGGGCACAATTCACCCCTCCACTTT. Protein product: CASSLANRGHNSPLHF.

The gene calls are TRBV28 and TRBJ1-4, with a tentative D call TRBD1 (5 bases). Trimming pared 3 bases from V and 3 bases from J, leaving 11 bases between. CDR1 MDHEN and CDR2 SYDVKM come from the germline V gene. CDR3 length: 15 amino acids. CDR3 coding DNA: TGTGCCAGCAGTTTGATGGGGGGGGCTAATGAAAAACTGTTTTTT. This encodes CASSLMGGANEKLFF.

The chain links TRBV7-9 to TRBJ2-7; 8 bases line up with TRBD1. Judging by the DNA end, TRBJ2-5 fits better; the J call may be wrong. From germline, CDR1 is SEHNR and CDR2 FQNEAQ (reference sequence). The CDR3 extends over 14 amino acids. CDR3 residues: CASTQGAPKETQYF. In DNA form, the CDR3 reads TGTGCCAGCACCCAGGGGGCACCGAAAGAGACCCAGTACTTC.

The CDR3 DNA follows: TGTGCCAGCAGCCAAGCCCCAAGGGTAATGAATGAAAAACTGTTTTTT. Translating gives CASSQAPRVMNEKLFF. The chain is built from TRBV3-1 and TRBJ1-4; D gene ambiguous. V lost 1 base, J lost 5 bases, and 14 bases lay in between. Germline V gene sequence: CDR1 LGHDT, CDR2 YNNKEL (reference sequence). This CDR3 is built from 16 residues.

This clonotype came up a few times. The gene calls are TRBV5-1 and TRBJ1-3; D might be TRBD1 (5 bases). V was clipped by 0 bases and J by 2 bases, with 9 bases between them. The germline CDR1 and CDR2 sequences are SGHRS and YFSETQ. This CDR3 has 15 amino acids. CDR3 coding DNA: TGCGCCAGCAGCTTGGGAGCAGGGACTGGAAACACCATATATTTT. Translated: CASSLGAGTGNTIYF.

With regard to this clonotype: A clone one base away is much larger, so this may be a read error. This sequence joins TRBV7-7 and TRBJ2-1; TRBD2 agrees at 10 bases. The junction had 5 bases not matched to a gene; V was cut back by 5 bases and J by 4 bases. Germline V lookup: CDR1 SSHAT, CDR2 FNYEAQ (reference sequence). The CDR3 has 15 amino acids. The CDR3: CASSQRTSGYNEQFF. CDR3 nucleotide sequence: TGTGCCAGCAGCCAACGGACTAGCGGTTACAATGAGCAGTTCTTC.

V usage is TRBV7-8 and J usage is TRBJ1-2; 8 bases agree with TRBD1. Trimming at V came to 4 bases and at J to 4 bases, leaving 14 bases not matched to a gene. The CDR3 totals 17 residues. The V gene's germline CDR1 is SGHVS and CDR2 FQNEAQ. In nucleotides, the CDR3 is TGTGCCAGCAGCTCGCGTCGGCCGGGACAGGCAATCTATGGCTACACCTTC. Amino acids: CASSSRRPGQAIYGYTF.

This clonotype was counted a few times. The CDR3 nucleotides read TGCGCCAGCAGCCCTGGGGACACCACAACTAATGAAAAACTGTTTTTT. This gives the protein CASSPGDTTTNEKLFF. The J gene is TRBJ1-4, the V gene TRBV5-1; D possibly corresponds to TRBD1 (6 bases). V lost 4 bases to trimming and J lost 0 bases, with 13 bases between them. This CDR3 contains 16 residues. CDR1 SGHRS and CDR2 YFSETQ come from the germline V gene.

This clonotype has just one count. The chain joins TRBV6-6 to TRBJ2-3, with 13 positions matching TRBD2. This CDR3 has 14 residues. Germline lookup yields CDR1 MNHNY and CDR2 SVGAGI (reference sequence). After removal of 6 bases from V and 10 bases from J, the junction contained 7 bases not matched to a gene. The CDR3 nucleotides read TGTGCCAGCAGGGGACTAGCGGGGCATCTCGCGCAGTATTTT. Translation gives CASRGLAGHLAQYF.

This clonotype was observed a handful of times. The J gene is TRBJ1-5, the V gene TRBV15; 7 positions agree with TRBD1. The CDR3 is 15 residues long. Trimming cost V 5 bases and J 5 bases; bases outside gene matches: 9. Germline CDR1 and CDR2: LNHNV and YYDKDF (reference sequence). The CDR3 DNA reads TGTGCCACCAGCGAAGGGGACAGTTCCTATCAGCCCCAGCATTTT. Its protein is CATSEGDSSYQPQHF.

This clonotype appeared a few times. V and J are TRBV12-3 or TRBV12-4 and TRBJ2-5; no clear D. The DNA matches TRBJ2-7 better at its end, which makes the J call doubtful. The CDR3 runs 13 residues. CDR3 bases: TGTGCCAGCAGTCCTGGGCCCTCGCGCGAGCAGTACTTC. Protein: CASSPGPSREQYF.

This clonotype was recorded at least ten times. The J gene is TRBJ1-2, the V gene TRBV29-1; possible D gene TRBD1, 6 bases. Trimming shortened V by 1 base and J by 8 bases, and 8 bases separated the two germline ends. The germline V gene has CDR1 SQVTM and CDR2 ANQGSEA. This CDR3 comprises 11 residues. The chain's CDR3 is CSVEGDTGYTF. CDR3 nucleotide sequence: TGCAGCGTTGAAGGGGACACGGGCTACACCTTC.

In this sample, this clonotype turned up a few times. This chain uses TRBV9 with TRBJ1-2, with TRBD1 matching over 9 bases. Trimming at V came to 4 bases and at J to 5 bases, leaving 6 bases not matched to a gene. Per germline, CDR1 SGDLS and CDR2 YYNGEE. This CDR3 region has 14 residues. The DNA of the CDR3 is TGTGCCAGCAGCCTACAGGGGGCTGCGTATGGCTACACCTTC. Translating gives CASSLQGAAYGYTF.

This clonotype was observed a few times. DNA for the CDR3: TGTGCCATCAGTGAGTCTGGCGACAGGCAAGAGACCCAGTACTTC. This sequence encodes CAISESGDRQETQYF. V and J are TRBV10-3 and TRBJ2-5; D possibly corresponds to TRBD1 (6 bases). The length of the CDR3 is 15 residues. CDR1 and CDR2 (germline): ENHRY, SYGVKD. V was trimmed by 0 bases and J by 2 bases, leaving 10 bases between them.

The rearrangement uses TRBV29-1 and TRBJ1-3; D uncertain. The CDR3 sequence is 14 residues long. Germline V gives CDR1 SQVTM, CDR2 ANQGSEA. Trimming cost V 4 bases and J 0 bases, with 10 bases left between them. The CDR3: CSVVDGNSGNTIYF. The DNA of the CDR3 is TGCAGCGTTGTGGACGGGAACTCTGGAAACACCATATATTTT.

This clonotype was counted only a few times. This chain joins TRBV5-1 and TRBJ2-5; D may be TRBD1 (5 bases). The CDR3 covers 15 residues. Germline lookup yields CDR1 SGHRS and CDR2 YFSETQ. The V end was cut by 0 bases, the J end by 2 bases, with 11 bases between. The CDR3 DNA sequence: TGCGCCAGCAGCTTGGCGATAGACAGTCAAGAGACCCAGTACTTC. Protein product: CASSLAIDSQETQYF. The whole variable domain, remainder taken from reference TRBV5-1 and TRBJ2-5, is KAGVTQTPRYLIKTRGQQVTLSCSPISGHRSVSWYQQTPGQGLQFLFEYFSETQRNKGNFPGRFSGRQFSNSRSEMNVSTLELGDSALYLCASSLAIDSQETQYFGPGTRLLVL.

This clonotype was counted a few times. DNA of the CDR3: TGTGCCAGCAGCCGGGGGGGTTGGGGAGATACGCAGTATTTT. This sequence encodes CASSRGGWGDTQYF. The gene calls are TRBV7-6 and TRBJ2-3; 8 bases align to TRBD2. The V and J ends lost 5 bases and 5 bases, in that order; junction bases with no gene match: 6. The V gene's germline CDR1 is SGHVS and CDR2 FNYEAQ. The CDR3 extends over 14 amino acids.

This clonotype was detected only a few times. This chain uses TRBV10-3 with TRBJ1-4, with unresolved D. CDR1 is ENHRY and CDR2 is SYGVKD in the germline V gene. The CDR3 length is 15 residues. V was cut by 0 bases and J by 3 bases, with 8 bases left in between. The CDR3 DNA reads as TGTGCCATCAGTGAGTCTGTGGGAGCTAATGAAAAACTGTTTTTT. This encodes CAISESVGANEKLFF.

The CDR3 nucleotides read TGCGCCAGCAGCCCGGGACAGGCGAACCAAGAGACCCAGTACTTC. It is translated as CASSPGQANQETQYF. The V call is TRBV5-1, the J call TRBJ2-5, with TRBD1 matching 8 bases. Germline V lookup: CDR1 SGHRS, CDR2 YFSETQ. The CDR3 covers 15 residues. The V gene end was trimmed by 4 bases and the J gene end by 0 bases; junction bases not matched to a gene: 5. Filled out from reference TRBV5-1 and TRBJ2-5, the complete variable domain reads KAGVTQTPRYLIKTRGQQVTLSCSPISGHRSVSWYQQTPGQGLQFLFEYFSETQRNKGNFPGRFSGRQFSNSRSEMNVSTLELGDSALYLCASSPGQANQETQYFGPGTRLLVL.

The V and J genes are TRBV20-1 and TRBJ1-4; TRBD1 matches 8 bases. With 2 bases clipped from V and 4 bases from J, the junction kept 6 bases outside the gene matches. Germline V gene data show CDR1 as DFQATT and CDR2 as SNEGSKA (reference sequence). The CDR3 consists of 15 residues. The CDR3 sequence: CSARLPTGGNEKLFF. The CDR3 DNA follows: TGCAGTGCTAGACTCCCCACAGGGGGTAATGAAAAACTGTTTTTT.

This clonotype was observed a few times. V usage is TRBV28 and J usage is TRBJ2-3; the match to TRBD1 covers 8 bases. The CDR3 sequence is 15 residues long. The J segment lost 5 bases and the V segment lost 5 bases, leaving 9 bases of the junction unmatched. Per the germline V gene, CDR1 is MDHEN and CDR2 is SYDVKM. This CDR3 reads CASSIPQGAGDTQYF. The CDR3 DNA follows: TGTGCCAGCAGTATCCCGCAGGGGGCGGGAGATACGCAGTATTTT.